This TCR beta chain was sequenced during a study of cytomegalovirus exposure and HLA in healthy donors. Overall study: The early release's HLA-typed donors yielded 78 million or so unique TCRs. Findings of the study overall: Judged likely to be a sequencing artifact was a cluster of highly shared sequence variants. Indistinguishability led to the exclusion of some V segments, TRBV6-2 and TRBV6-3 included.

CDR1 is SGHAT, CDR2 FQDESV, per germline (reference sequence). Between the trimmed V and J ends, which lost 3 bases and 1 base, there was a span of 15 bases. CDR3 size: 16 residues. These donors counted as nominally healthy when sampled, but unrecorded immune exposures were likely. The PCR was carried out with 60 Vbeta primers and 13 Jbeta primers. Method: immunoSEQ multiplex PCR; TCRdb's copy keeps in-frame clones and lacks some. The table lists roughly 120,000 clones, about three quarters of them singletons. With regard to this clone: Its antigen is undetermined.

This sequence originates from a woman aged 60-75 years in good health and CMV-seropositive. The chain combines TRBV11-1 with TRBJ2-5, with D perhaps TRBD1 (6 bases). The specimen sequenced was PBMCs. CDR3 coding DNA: TGTGCCAGCAGCTTTACAGGGATATGGTCCCAAGAGACCCAGTACTTC. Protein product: CASSFTGIWSQETQYF.